The clone carrying this T cell receptor beta chain was picked up many times. The antigen is unknown. These data come from a study of early T cells in non-severe SARS-CoV-2 infection. General study results and limits: Database matching using VDJdb favored anti-spike CD8 responses, with private and CD4 specificities left missing.

Attachment of unique molecular identifiers was made to individual cDNA molecules. TCRdb re-analysed the 5' RACE reads in MiXCR, keeping a single row per CDR3 protein. The top ten clones hold about 2.8% of a sample with some 58,000 distinct CDR3 sequences, about 11% of them seen once. The germline V gene has CDR1 MNHNY and CDR2 SVGAGI (reference sequence). V shed 5 bases and J shed 12 bases, with 11 bases lying between them. The CDR3 sequence is 11 residues long. Sample: whole blood, taken at baseline. The clonotype comes from an adult who was a healthcare worker with PCR-confirmed SARS-CoV-2 infection or an uninfected control (not recorded which). This chain joins TRBV6-6 and TRBJ2-4; D may match TRBD1 or TRBD2 (5 bases each). CDR3 amino acids: CASSTQGTQYF. CDR3 in DNA: TGTGCCAGCAGTACCCAAGGGACTCAGTACTTC.